Each of the 23 T cell receptor beta chains below was sequenced from the same sample in a study of blood T cell repertoires in COVID-19. Clones were sequenced by immunoSEQ multiplex PCR, and TCRdb holds only the in-frame ones, with some missing. Of tens of thousands of clones in the sample, 81% are singletons; the top ten hold less than 15%. The sample taken for sequencing was peripheral blood. The source of these receptors is a human donor in a cohort sampled during active COVID-19.

The CDR3 DNA follows: TGTGCCAGCAGCTCCGCGGACAGGGCCACAGATACGCAGTATTTT. Amino acid sequence: CASSSADRATDTQYF. This chain links TRBV9 with TRBJ2-3; 8 positions agree with TRBD1. This CDR3 is 15 amino acids long. Per the germline V gene, CDR1 is SGDLS and CDR2 is YYNGEE. V lost 4 bases and J lost 2; bases outside the gene matches: 6. Based on the CDR3 plus reference TRBV9 and TRBJ2-3, the full variable domain is DSGVTQTPKHLITATGQRVTLRCSPRSGDLSVYWYQQSLDQGLQFLIQYYNGEERAKGNILERFSAQQFPDLHSELNLSSLELGDSALYFCASSSADRATDTQYFGPGTRLTVL.

The chain is built from TRBV12-3 or TRBV12-4 and TRBJ1-1; 8 bases are a match to TRBD1. The CDR3 loop spans 13 amino acids. Unmatched junction bases numbered 10, after V lost 5 bases and J lost 11 bases. This CDR3 reads CASSDGRQGRAFF. The CDR3 nucleotides are TGTGCCAGCAGTGACGGGAGACAGGGGAGGGCTTTCTTT.

In its sample, this clone was seen a few times. The chain links TRBV6-2 or TRBV6-3 to TRBJ1-1, with D tentatively TRBD1 (5 bases). Germline V gives CDR1 MNHEY, CDR2 SVGEGT. With 6 bases removed from V and 4 bases from J, the gap between germline ends came to 18 bases. The CDR3 length is 15 residues. Here the CDR3 DNA reads TGTGCCAGCAGCCCTAATCTACAGGACGGCACTGAAGCTTTCTTT. It codes for CASSPNLQDGTEAFF.

The V gene is TRBV7-9, the J gene TRBJ1-2; perhaps TRBD1 as D (5 bases). The V gene lost 4 bases and the J gene lost 3 bases, with 9 bases spanning the gap. The germline gives CDR1 SEHNR, CDR2 FQNEAQ (reference sequence). The CDR3 is made up of 13 amino acids. CDR3 amino acids: CASSSQVDYGYTF. CDR3 coding DNA: TGTGCCAGCAGCTCACAGGTTGACTATGGCTACACCTTC.

For the CDR3, the DNA is TGTGCCAGCAGTTTAACGGGGTACACTGAAGCTTTCTTT. Translation: CASSLTGYTEAFF. The rearrangement joins TRBV27 to TRBJ1-1; D gene unclear. Deletions cut 2 bases from V and 3 bases from J, with 7 bases between. Germline V CDR1 and CDR2: MNHEY, SMNVEV (reference sequence). This CDR3 region has 13 residues.

The rearrangement uses TRBV7-6 and TRBJ1-3, with D hard to call. Germline V gene data show CDR1 as SGHVS and CDR2 as FNYEAQ. This CDR3 is built from 14 residues. V shed 0 bases and J shed 7 bases, with 10 bases lying between them. The CDR3 coding sequence is TGTGCCAGCAGCTTAGCGTTACCGGGTAACACCATATATTTT. Translation: CASSLALPGNTIYF.

The V gene is TRBV7-3, the J gene TRBJ2-1; 13 bases are a match to TRBD2. The trim removed 3 bases at V and 12 bases at J, leaving 5 bases unmatched. The V gene's germline CDR1 is SGHTA and CDR2 FQGTGA. This CDR3 has 14 residues. As DNA, the CDR3 is TGTGCCAGCAGCTTCGGGACTAGCGGGGACTTGCAGTTCTTC. Translating gives CASSFGTSGDLQFF. Variable domain in full (rest from reference TRBV7-3 and TRBJ2-1): GAGVSQTPSNKVTEKGKYVELRCDPISGHTALYWYRQSLGQGPEFLIYFQGTGAADDSGLPNDRFFAVRPEGSVSTLKIQRTERGDSAVYLCASSFGTSGDLQFFGPGTRLTVL.

The chain uses TRBV5-1 and TRBJ1-3; the D is unclear. CDR1 is SGHRS and CDR2 is YFSETQ in the germline V gene. The ends were cut back, 2 bases at V and 4 bases at J, with 16 bases in the middle. This CDR3 is built from 16 residues. For the CDR3, the DNA is TGCGCCAGCAGCTTTGGGCCGACCAGATCGGGAAACACCATATATTTT. Translating gives CASSFGPTRSGNTIYF.

The chain carries TRBV24-1 and TRBJ2-7, with 7 positions matching TRBD2. The CDR3 covers 13 residues. V lost 4 bases, J lost 4 bases, and 3 bases stayed unmatched. Germline V gene data show CDR1 as KGHDR and CDR2 as SFDVKD. The DNA of the CDR3 is TGTGCCACCAGTGAATCGGGGGGATACGAGCAGTACTTC. It codes for CATSESGGYEQYF.

The gene calls are TRBV5-1 and TRBJ2-3; maybe TRBD2 (7 bases). This CDR3 spans 16 amino acids. V gave up 6 bases and J gave up 2 bases, with 19 bases separating them. The germline V gene encodes CDR1 SGHRS and CDR2 YFSETQ. CDR3 protein: CASTIGGADLTDTQYF. For the CDR3, the DNA is TGCGCCAGCACCATTGGGGGGGCAGACCTCACAGATACGCAGTATTTT.

This clone was seen only once. The V and J genes are TRBV28 and TRBJ1-1, with D perhaps TRBD1 (5 bases). CDR1 MDHEN and CDR2 SYDVKM come from the germline V gene. V lost 6 bases and J 1 base, leaving 12 bases between the germline ends. The CDR3 has 14 amino acids. CDR3 in amino acids: CASSPGLRNTEAFF. Written as DNA, the CDR3 is TGTGCCAGCAGCCCAGGGTTGAGGAACACTGAAGCTTTCTTT.

The rearrangement uses TRBV7-3 and TRBJ2-2; D gene unclear. Trimming stripped 5 bases from V and 0 bases from J, with 7 bases between. Germline CDR1 is SGHTA and CDR2 is FQGTGA. CDR3 length: 14 residues. The CDR3 here is CASSAYTNTGELFF. The CDR3 nucleotides read TGTGCCAGCAGCGCATACACGAACACCGGGGAGCTGTTTTTT.

This chain uses TRBV5-5 with TRBJ2-7; D might be TRBD2 (6 bases). The CDR3 runs to 14 residues. V lost 3 bases and J 3 bases, leaving 13 bases between the germline ends. Germline loops: CDR1 SGHKS, CDR2 YYEKEE (reference sequence). CDR3: CASSWDFSYYEQYF. In DNA, the CDR3 is TGTGCCAGCAGCTGGGACTTCTCATACTACGAGCAGTACTTC.

The chain uses TRBV9 and TRBJ1-3; possibly TRBD1 for D (6 bases). Germline assignment: CDR1 SGDLS and CDR2 YYNGEE. The germline V and J ends were trimmed by 4 bases and 7 bases, with 9 bases remaining between them. This CDR3 has 12 amino acids. The CDR3 loop is CASSLQGNTIYF. CDR3 bases: TGTGCCAGCAGCCTCCAGGGGAACACCATATATTTT.

This chain uses TRBV19 with TRBJ1-6; D ambiguous. This CDR3 comprises 15 residues. The germline CDR1 and CDR2 sequences are LNHDA and SQIVND (reference sequence). Trimming left V 9 bases short and J 8 bases short, with 20 bases between. The CDR3 sequence: CASQPGPRVDSPLHF. The CDR3 DNA reads as TGTGCCAGCCAGCCCGGCCCTCGGGTTGATTCACCCCTCCACTTT.

This clone was seen a few times. The chain links TRBV7-6 to TRBJ1-5, with D possibly matching TRBD1 (5 bases). The V end was cut by 5 bases, the J end by 7 bases, with 15 bases between. This CDR3 has 14 residues. CDR1 and CDR2 from the germline V gene are SGHVS and FNYEAQ. CDR3 DNA sequence: TGTGCCAGCAGCCCCGGGGGGGATTGGCAGCCCCAGCATTTT. Translation: CASSPGGDWQPQHF.

The chain couples TRBV6-5 to TRBJ2-1; 7 nucleotides line up with TRBD1. The CDR3 consists of 11 residues. The J segment lost 15 bases and the V segment lost 2 bases, leaving 4 bases of the junction unmatched. Germline loops: CDR1 MNHEY, CDR2 SVGAGI. The CDR3 bases are TGTGCCAGCAGTTACAGGGGACAGTCGTTCTTC. It encodes CASSYRGQSFF.

This clone has only a few counts. V gene TRBV4-2 combines with J gene TRBJ2-7; D might be TRBD2 (6 bases). The germline V gene encodes CDR1 LGHNA and CDR2 YNFKEQ. The CDR3 spans 15 residues. V was shortened by 3 bases and J by 0 bases, with 12 bases between the two germline ends. As DNA, the CDR3 is TGTGCCAGCAGCCACCTAGCGAAGAGCTCCTACGAGCAGTACTTC. It yields the protein CASSHLAKSSYEQYF.

J is TRBJ1-1 and V is TRBV7-2, with 8 bases fitting TRBD1. The germline V gene has CDR1 SGHTA and CDR2 FQGNSA. The CDR3 extends over 14 amino acids. V shed 3 bases, J shed 1 base, and the junction held 1 base outside the gene matches. In DNA form, the CDR3 reads TGTGCCAGCAGCTTCGGACAGGGGAACACTGAAGCTTTCTTT. Translated: CASSFGQGNTEAFF.

The chain employs TRBV6-5 and TRBJ2-7, with TRBD1 identical over 10 bases. V trimming: 4 bases; J trimming: 3 bases; junction bases outside the gene matches: 0. The CDR3 is 13 amino acids. The germline V gene encodes CDR1 MNHEY and CDR2 SVGAGI. Here the CDR3 DNA reads TGTGCCAGCAGTTGGACAGGGGGCTACGAGCAGTACTTC. It is translated as CASSWTGGYEQYF.

This clone was seen only a few times. The rearrangement links TRBV6-5 to TRBJ1-3, with D maybe TRBD1 (6 bases). Trimming cost V 6 bases and J 3 bases, with 15 bases left between them. Germline loops: CDR1 MNHEY, CDR2 SVGAGI. CDR3 length: 15 residues. CDR3 sequence (DNA): TGTGCCAGCAGCCCACAACAGGGCTTTGGAAACACCATATATTTT. Its protein product is CASSPQQGFGNTIYF.

The genes are TRBV6-5 and TRBJ1-2, with a weak D call TRBD1 (6 bases). The CDR3 extends over 12 amino acids. Germline CDR1 is MNHEY and CDR2 is SVGAGI. Trimming removed 7 bases at V and 5 bases at J, with 11 bases between. For the CDR3, the DNA is TGTGCCAGCACTTTCCAGGGGTATGGCTACACCTTC. Protein: CASTFQGYGYTF.

V gene TRBV5-1 combines with J gene TRBJ1-1, with TRBD1 matching over 7 bases. The V gene's germline CDR1 is SGHRS and CDR2 YFSETQ. The J segment lost 1 base and the V segment lost 4 bases, leaving 10 bases of the junction unmatched. CDR3 size: 16 residues. The CDR3 DNA reads as TGCGCCAGCAGCCCTGGGCAGGGGGTCCCGAACACTGAAGCTTTCTTT. This codes for CASSPGQGVPNTEAFF.